The 27 T cell receptor beta chains listed next were all sequenced from one sample in a study of Ad26.COV2.S vaccination and SARS-CoV-2 variants. The treatment here: roughly 18 received Ad26.COV2.S at low or high dose, single or two shots; several received placebo; per-sample allocation not given. Vaccine and placebo recipients were sampled on day 63 after the first injection. TCRdb keeps only in-frame clones here, not all; method: immunoSEQ multiplex PCR. Of 300,000 to 400,000 clones detected, 90% appear once; the ten largest clones hold roughly 6%. The source material was peripheral blood, sampled in a trial of Ad26.COV2.S vaccine versus placebo. The receptors derive from a person aged 18 to 59 who received the Ad26.COV2.S COVID-19 vaccine or a placebo.

The chain recombines TRBV5-1 with TRBJ1-4; TRBD1 matches at 9 bases. This CDR3 comprises 16 residues. After removal of 2 bases from V and 9 bases from J, the junction contained 11 bases not matched to a gene. From germline, CDR1 is SGHRS and CDR2 YFSETQ. The CDR3 spells CASSFEPGQGQKKLFF. The CDR3 nucleotides read TGCGCCAGCAGCTTCGAACCGGGACAGGGACAGAAAAAACTGTTTTTT.

This clone was seen more than once but under ten times. The rearrangement joins TRBV10-1 to TRBJ1-1, with D maybe TRBD1 (5 bases). In germline, CDR1 is WNHNN, CDR2 SYGVQD (reference sequence). The CDR3 is 16 residues long. Trimming removed 0 bases at V and 0 bases at J, with 11 bases between. CDR3 sequence: CASSESRGSVNTEAFF. DNA of the CDR3: TGCGCCAGCAGTGAGTCCCGGGGGTCTGTGAACACTGAAGCTTTCTTT.

The chain joins TRBV9 to TRBJ1-5; perhaps TRBD1 as D (5 bases). Trimming shortened V by 4 bases and J by 3 bases, and 17 bases separated the two germline ends. The CDR3 is made up of 16 amino acids. Germline loops: CDR1 SGDLS, CDR2 YYNGEE. The DNA for the CDR3 is TGTGCCAGCAGCCTTGGGGGGAAGGGTACCAATCAGCCCCAGCATTTT. This sequence encodes CASSLGGKGTNQPQHF.

The chain couples TRBV6-5 to TRBJ1-2, with D unresolved. Germline CDR1 and CDR2: MNHEY and SVGAGI. This CDR3 comprises 14 residues. V dropped 6 bases and J dropped 4 bases, with 15 bases sitting between them. The CDR3 nucleotides are TGTGCCAGCAGCCCACGTAGGGAGCTCTATGGCTACACCTTC. It encodes CASSPRRELYGYTF.

This clone was counted a single time. The chain is built from TRBV27 and TRBJ2-2, with 8 bases that match TRBD2. The CDR3 loop spans 21 amino acids. Trimming removed 4 bases from V and 0 bases from J; junction bases left unmatched: 19. The V gene's germline CDR1 is MNHEY and CDR2 SMNVEV (reference sequence). In DNA, the CDR3 is TGTGCCAGCAGTTCAAATACACTAGCGGTCCCCGCCCTCGCGAACACCGGGGAGCTGTTTTTT. The encoded protein is CASSSNTLAVPALANTGELFF.

The J gene is TRBJ1-5, the V gene TRBV5-1; 11 nucleotides match TRBD1. This CDR3 region has 13 residues. Unmatched junction bases numbered 5, after V lost 4 bases and J lost 11 bases. The V gene's germline CDR1 is SGHRS and CDR2 YFSETQ. The CDR3 DNA reads as TGCGCCAGCAGCATAGGGGGACAGGGGGCCCAGCATTTT. Its translation is CASSIGGQGAQHF. The whole variable domain, filled in from reference TRBV5-1 and TRBJ1-5, reads KAGVTQTPRYLIKTRGQQVTLSCSPISGHRSVSWYQQTPGQGLQFLFEYFSETQRNKGNFPGRFSGRQFSNSRSEMNVSTLELGDSALYLCASSIGGQGAQHFGDGTRLSIL.

The V gene is TRBV4-1, the J gene TRBJ2-1, with unresolved D. The CDR3 runs 12 residues. From germline, CDR1 is MGHRA and CDR2 YSYEKL. The V end was cut by 0 bases, the J end by 7 bases, with 4 bases between. The CDR3 reads CASSQDMNEQFF. The CDR3 coding sequence is TGCGCCAGCAGCCAAGACATGAATGAGCAGTTCTTC.

J is TRBJ2-7 and V is TRBV9; no clear D. CDR1 and CDR2 (germline): SGDLS, YYNGEE. V was shortened by 4 bases and J by 0 bases, with 17 bases between the two germline ends. The CDR3 is made up of 16 amino acids. In DNA, the CDR3 is TGTGCCAGCAGCTTCCGACTCATTTCAAGCTCCTACGAGCAGTACTTC. Amino acid sequence: CASSFRLISSSYEQYF.

This chain links TRBV11-3 with TRBJ2-2, with TRBD2 matching 14 bases. The CDR3 totals 17 residues. Germline CDR1 reads SGHNT; CDR2 reads YENEEA. V lost 1 base and J lost 7; bases outside the gene matches: 5. CDR3 residues: CASSLGLAGGPSGELFF. The CDR3 DNA follows: TGTGCCAGCAGCTTAGGACTAGCGGGAGGGCCCAGCGGGGAGCTGTTTTTT. The variable domain in full, completed from reference TRBV11-3 and TRBJ2-2, reads EAGVVQSPRYKIIEKKQPVAFWCNPISGHNTLYWYLQNLGQGPELLIRYENEEAVDDSQLPKDRFSAERLKGVDSTLKIQPAELGDSAVYLCASSLGLAGGPSGELFFGEGSRLTVL.

V usage is TRBV6-5 and J usage is TRBJ2-5, with TRBD1 matching 7 bases. Germline trimming cut 6 bases from V and 0 bases from J; bases unmatched to any gene: 7. The CDR3 consists of 15 residues. CDR1 and CDR2 (germline): MNHEY, SVGAGI. The CDR3: CASRPGQTYQETQYF. In DNA, the CDR3 is TGTGCCAGCAGACCGGGACAGACGTACCAAGAGACCCAGTACTTC.

Written as DNA, the CDR3 is TGCGCCAGCAGCCAAGTAACTAGCGGGGGAGTGGAGACCCAGTACTTC. Amino acid sequence: CASSQVTSGGVETQYF. This rearrangement joins TRBV4-3 to TRBJ2-5, with 11 bases that match TRBD2. This CDR3 region has 16 residues. V trimming: 1 base; J trimming: 5 bases; junction bases outside the gene matches: 6. Germline V CDR1 and CDR2: LGHNA, YSLEER.

The chain couples TRBV6-2 or TRBV6-3 to TRBJ2-3, with 9 positions matching TRBD2. Germline V gives CDR1 MNHEY, CDR2 SVGEGT. There are 14 residues in the CDR3. The V segment lost 4 bases and the J segment 12 bases; nucleotides outside the gene matches: 11. The CDR3 DNA reads TGTGCCAGCAGTTGGGGCCCAGCGGGGGGCCCCCAGTATTTT. This sequence encodes CASSWGPAGGPQYF.

The chain links TRBV19 to TRBJ2-5; D is uncertain. CDR3 length equals 13 residues. Germline CDR1 and CDR2: LNHDA and SQIVND (reference sequence). V gave up 0 bases and J gave up 4 bases, with 6 bases separating them. In DNA form, the CDR3 reads TGTGCCAGTAGTATAGATCGCACAGAGACCCAGTACTTC. Encoded protein: CASSIDRTETQYF.

This chain joins TRBV6-2 or TRBV6-3 and TRBJ1-1; 7 positions match TRBD1. V shed 2 bases, J shed 8 bases, and the junction held 8 bases outside the gene matches. The CDR3 totals 14 residues. Germline CDR1 reads MNHEY; CDR2 reads SVGEGT. CDR3 sequence reads: CASSYPGGQKEAFF. CDR3 bases: TGTGCCAGCAGTTACCCAGGGGGACAGAAAGAAGCTTTCTTT.

V gene TRBV14 combines with J gene TRBJ1-1; D perhaps matches TRBD1 (5 bases). V was shortened by 7 bases and J by 9 bases, with 21 bases between the two germline ends. CDR1 is SGHDN and CDR2 is FVKESK in the germline V gene. The CDR3 is made up of 14 amino acids. This CDR3 is CASIPPDSLRQAFF. The DNA for the CDR3 is TGTGCCAGCATCCCCCCCGACAGTCTGCGTCAAGCTTTCTTT. Full variable domain (outside the CDR3, taken from reference TRBV14 and TRBJ1-1): EAGVTQFPSHSVIEKGQTVTLRCDPISGHDNLYWYRRVMGKEIKFLLHFVKESKQDESGMPNNRFLAERTGGTYSTLKVQPAELEDSGVYFCASIPPDSLRQAFFGQGTRLTVV.

The chain carries TRBV6-2 or TRBV6-3 and TRBJ2-7; D tentatively fits TRBD1 or TRBD2 (5 bases each). The CDR3 loop spans 14 amino acids. The germline gives CDR1 MNHEY, CDR2 SVGEGT. Trimming left V 1 base short and J 0 bases short, with 7 bases between. The CDR3 loop reads CASSYWGNSYEQYF. DNA for the CDR3: TGTGCCAGCAGTTACTGGGGGAACTCCTACGAGCAGTACTTC.

The rearrangement uses TRBV7-2 and TRBJ1-5, with TRBD1 matching 7 bases. Germline V gene lookup returns CDR1 SGHTA and CDR2 FQGNSA. V was pared by 2 bases and J by 5 bases, with 9 bases of the junction left unmatched. The CDR3 length is 16 residues. As DNA, the CDR3 is TGTGCCAGCAGCTTAACAGGGGATGGGTTTTATCAGCCCCAGCATTTT. This sequence encodes CASSLTGDGFYQPQHF. The full variable domain, completed using reference TRBV7-2 and TRBJ1-5, is GAGVSQSPSNKVTEKGKDVELRCDPISGHTALYWYRQSLGQGLEFLIYFQGNSAPDKSGLPSDRFSAERTGGSVSTLTIQRTQQEDSAVYLCASSLTGDGFYQPQHFGDGTRLSIL.

V usage is TRBV14 and J usage is TRBJ2-5; D gene uncertain. The V end was cut by 4 bases, the J end by 5 bases, with 2 bases between. Germline lookup yields CDR1 SGHDN and CDR2 FVKESK. This CDR3 spans 10 amino acids. CDR3 sequence: CASSRETQYF. CDR3 in DNA: TGTGCCAGCAGCCGGGAGACCCAGTACTTC.

This rearrangement joins TRBV19 to TRBJ1-1, with 7 bases matching TRBD1. V lost 4 bases and J lost 1; bases outside the gene matches: 6. The V gene's germline CDR1 is LNHDA and CDR2 SQIVND (reference sequence). The CDR3 is made up of 15 amino acids. CDR3 amino acids: CASSKRQGRNTEAFF. DNA for the CDR3: TGTGCCAGTAGTAAAAGACAGGGTCGGAACACTGAAGCTTTCTTT.

In DNA form, the CDR3 reads TGTGCCAGCAATCCTAGGGGGGCTAACACCGGGGAGCTGTTTTTT. It is translated as CASNPRGANTGELFF. This rearrangement joins TRBV11-3 to TRBJ2-2, with D possibly called TRBD1 or TRBD2 (6 bases each). The CDR3 sequence is 15 residues long. V dropped 7 bases and J dropped 2 bases, with 14 bases sitting between them. The V gene's germline CDR1 is SGHNT and CDR2 YENEEA.

The chain combines TRBV28 with TRBJ2-4; D unclear. CDR1 is MDHEN and CDR2 is SYDVKM in the germline V gene. The ends were cut back, 5 bases at V and 0 bases at J, with 11 bases in the middle. The CDR3 has 15 residues. CDR3 protein: CASSDPVLAKNIQYF. CDR3 DNA sequence: TGTGCCAGCAGTGACCCCGTTCTAGCCAAAAACATTCAGTACTTC.

The chain uses TRBV4-1 and TRBJ2-7; TRBD2 agrees at 8 bases. The V and J ends lost 0 bases and 1 base, in that order; junction bases with no gene match: 17. Germline V gene sequence: CDR1 MGHRA, CDR2 YSYEKL. The CDR3 is 20 amino acids. The CDR3 sequence: CASSQDLVIAGRLVSYEQYV. In nucleotides, the CDR3 is TGCGCCAGCAGCCAAGATCTAGTAATAGCGGGGCGTCTAGTATCCTACGAGCAGTACGTC.

V is TRBV7-2 and J is TRBJ2-2; D could derive from TRBD1 or TRBD2 (5 bases each). V was shortened by 4 bases and J by 5 bases, with 20 bases between the two germline ends. In germline, CDR1 is SGHTA, CDR2 FQGNSA. CDR3 size: 17 residues. The CDR3 DNA follows: TGTGCCAGCAGCTCTTCTCAGGGAGCCCTATTGACCGGGGAGCTGTTTTTT. This codes for CASSSSQGALLTGELFF.

The chain joins TRBV6-6 to TRBJ1-4; 8 bases match TRBD1. The CDR3 consists of 14 residues. The trim removed 7 bases at V and 8 bases at J, leaving 9 bases unmatched. CDR1 and CDR2 (germline): MNHNY, SVGAGI (reference sequence). CDR3 residues: CASTRTGGREKLFF. DNA for the CDR3: TGTGCCAGCACTCGAACAGGGGGTCGGGAAAAACTGTTTTTT.

The chain uses TRBV2 and TRBJ2-5, with D uncertain. This CDR3 contains 10 residues. Germline loops: CDR1 SNHLY, CDR2 FYNNEI. Trimming pared 7 bases from V and 7 bases from J, leaving 7 bases between. CDR3 loop: CASNYGTQYF. CDR3 in DNA: TGTGCCAGCAACTACGGGACCCAGTACTTC.

The genes are TRBV27 and TRBJ2-7; possible D gene TRBD1, 6 bases. In germline, CDR1 is MNHEY, CDR2 SMNVEV (reference sequence). The V end lost 2 bases, the J end lost 7 bases, and 21 bases lay between the germline ends. This CDR3 is 16 amino acids long. The CDR3 sequence is CASSLRYRVLPGEQYV. The CDR3 nucleotides are TGTGCCAGCAGTTTAAGGTACAGGGTCCTCCCGGGAGAGCAGTACGTC.

The V and J genes are TRBV24-1 and TRBJ2-2; D may be TRBD1 (5 bases). V was clipped by 5 bases and J by 1 base, with 13 bases between them. The CDR3 consists of 16 residues. CDR1 is KGHDR, CDR2 SFDVKD, per germline. The CDR3 spells CATSASQEWNTGELFF. The CDR3 DNA reads as TGTGCCACCAGTGCCTCACAGGAATGGAACACCGGGGAGCTGTTTTTT.